The 27 T cell receptor beta chains listed next were all sequenced from one sample in a study of blood T cell repertoires in COVID-19. Data came from immunoSEQ multiplex PCR; TCRdb stores just in-frame clones and leaves some out. The profile shows 93,000 or so clones, 84% of them singletons. The source material was peripheral blood. These receptors were taken from a human donor in a cohort sampled during active COVID-19.

V is TRBV6-6 and J is TRBJ2-1, with 7 bases aligning to TRBD2. From germline, CDR1 is MNHNY and CDR2 SVGAGI (reference sequence). The CDR3 loop spans 12 amino acids. The V and J ends lost 4 bases and 12 bases, in that order; junction bases with no gene match: 6. CDR3 amino acids: CASSLTAGMQFF. CDR3 coding DNA: TGTGCCAGCAGTTTAACAGCGGGAATGCAGTTCTTC.

The V call is TRBV3-1 (or the pseudogene TRBV3-2), the J call TRBJ2-1, with D uncertain. Trimming shortened V by 2 bases and J by 0 bases, and 8 bases separated the two germline ends. Germline V gene sequence: CDR1 LGHDT, CDR2 YNNKEL (reference sequence). The CDR3 totals 15 residues. As DNA, the CDR3 is TGTGCCAGCAGCCAACACCCTAGCTCCTACAATGAGCAGTTCTTC. Encoded protein: CASSQHPSSYNEQFF.

The chain uses TRBV27 and TRBJ2-5; a possible D gene is TRBD2 (5 bases). The CDR3 consists of 13 residues. The germline CDR1 and CDR2 sequences are MNHEY and SMNVEV (reference sequence). V was cut by 0 bases and J by 14 bases, with 16 bases left in between. For the CDR3, the DNA is TGTGCCAGCAGTTTATCCCTCCCTAGCCCCATATACTTC. Encoded protein: CASSLSLPSPIYF.

The V gene is TRBV7-9, the J gene TRBJ2-7; no reliable D call. Between the trimmed V and J ends, which lost 3 bases and 7 bases, there was a span of 7 bases. Germline V lookup: CDR1 SEHNR, CDR2 FQNEAQ (reference sequence). The CDR3 length is 11 residues. The CDR3 is CASSFSGEQYF. The DNA for the CDR3 is TGTGCCAGCAGCTTTTCGGGTGAGCAGTACTTC.

The sample holds a few counts of this clone. The rearrangement links TRBV19 to TRBJ1-2; TRBD1 matches 8 bases. From germline, CDR1 is LNHDA and CDR2 SQIVND (reference sequence). The ends lost 7 bases at V and 4 bases at J; junction bases unmatched: 8. The CDR3 is 14 residues long. The CDR3 coding sequence is TGTGCCAGTAAGCGAGACAGGGGTACCTATGGCTACACCTTC. This encodes CASKRDRGTYGYTF.

The V gene is TRBV27, the J gene TRBJ1-2, with 7 bases identical to TRBD1. J gave up 7 bases and V 5 bases, and 13 bases lay outside the gene matches. This CDR3 has 15 residues. Germline V gives CDR1 MNHEY, CDR2 SMNVEV (reference sequence). CDR3 nucleotide sequence: TGTGCCAGCAGTACTCAGAGACAGGGCGTAGGTGGCTACACCTTC. Protein product: CASSTQRQGVGGYTF.

This chain uses TRBV14 with TRBJ1-1, with D unclear. Germline assignment: CDR1 SGHDN and CDR2 FVKESK. Trimming cost V 1 base and J 6 bases, with 15 bases left between them. This CDR3 has 15 amino acids. The CDR3 here is CASSQGVRQVAEAFF. The CDR3 coding sequence is TGTGCCAGCAGCCAAGGTGTCAGGCAGGTCGCTGAAGCTTTCTTT.

A few counts support this clone. J is TRBJ1-4 and V is TRBV9; D is unresolved. Trimming cost V 4 bases and J 7 bases, with 14 bases left between them. The germline gives CDR1 SGDLS, CDR2 YYNGEE. The CDR3 contains 14 residues. CDR3 bases: TGTGCCAGCAGCAAACAGCCATCCAGTGAAAAACTGTTTTTT. Its protein product is CASSKQPSSEKLFF.

The gene calls are TRBV6-5 and TRBJ1-2; 9 nucleotides align to TRBD1. Germline V gene lookup returns CDR1 MNHEY and CDR2 SVGAGI. This CDR3 is 13 amino acids long. J was trimmed by 8 bases and V by 6 bases; bases with no gene match: 7. CDR3 amino acids: CASRTGGVGGYTF. The CDR3, as DNA: TGTGCCAGCAGGACAGGGGGAGTGGGCGGCTACACCTTC.

This clone was seen only once. V is TRBV12-3 or TRBV12-4 and J is TRBJ1-2, with unresolved D. Trimming took off 4 bases at V and 3 bases at J, with 9 bases between the two ends. CDR3 length equals 13 residues. The CDR3 protein is CASSSQEDYGYTF. Here the CDR3 DNA reads TGTGCCAGCAGTTCGCAGGAAGACTATGGCTACACCTTC.

The sample holds a few counts of this clone. The chain carries TRBV4-2 and TRBJ1-6; D possibly corresponds to TRBD1 (5 bases). Germline CDR1 LGHNA, CDR2 YNFKEQ. V lost 4 bases and J lost 10, with 14 bases in between. This CDR3 is 14 amino acids long. The CDR3 sequence: CASSPQKGLSPLHF. DNA for the CDR3: TGTGCCAGCAGCCCACAAAAGGGGTTGTCACCCCTCCACTTT.

This chain links TRBV6-2 or TRBV6-3 with TRBJ2-2, with 9 bases matching TRBD1. The CDR3 consists of 15 residues. Looked up from germline, CDR1 is MNHEY and CDR2 is SVGEGT. The V gene end was trimmed by 6 bases and the J gene end by 0 bases; junction bases not matched to a gene: 2. CDR3 sequence: CASSRDRANTGELFF. For the CDR3, the DNA is TGTGCCAGCAGCCGGGACAGGGCGAACACCGGGGAGCTGTTTTTT.

The chain joins TRBV5-1 to TRBJ1-2, with 10 bases matching TRBD1. Trimming removed 0 bases from V and 8 bases from J; junction bases left unmatched: 7. Looked up from germline, CDR1 is SGHRS and CDR2 is YFSETQ. The CDR3 has 15 residues. Here the CDR3 DNA reads TGCGCCAGCAGCTTGGCCTCGACAGGGGGCTTGGGCTACACCTTC. This encodes CASSLASTGGLGYTF.

The rearrangement uses TRBV19 and TRBJ2-5; 8 nucleotides agree with TRBD1. V lost 5 bases and J lost 6; bases outside the gene matches: 11. In germline, CDR1 is LNHDA, CDR2 SQIVND (reference sequence). This CDR3 is 15 amino acids long. The CDR3 nucleotides read TGTGCCAGTAGTCCCCGGGACAGGACAAGAAAGACCCAGTACTTC. Its protein product is CASSPRDRTRKTQYF.

The chain recombines TRBV5-4 with TRBJ1-5; TRBD1 matches at 10 bases. V was pared by 4 bases and J by 3 bases, with 10 bases of the junction left unmatched. The CDR3 contains 17 residues. Germline values: CDR1 SGHNT, CDR2 YYREEE (reference sequence). The CDR3 region is CASSILGQGGINQPQHF. CDR3 bases: TGTGCCAGCAGCATCTTAGGACAGGGGGGCATCAATCAGCCCCAGCATTTT.

This sequence joins TRBV3-1 (or the pseudogene TRBV3-2) and TRBJ2-5, with 13 bases matching TRBD2. This CDR3 is 17 amino acids long. From germline, CDR1 is LGHDT and CDR2 YNNKEL (reference sequence). V dropped 4 bases and J dropped 0; count of bases not matched to a gene: 5. CDR3: CASSLIGTSGDQETQYF. CDR3 DNA: TGTGCCAGCAGCCTCATTGGGACTAGCGGGGACCAAGAGACCCAGTACTTC.

This clone was detected only once. The chain uses TRBV7-2 and TRBJ2-1, with 12 bases fitting TRBD2. This CDR3 is 16 amino acids long. Germline assignment: CDR1 SGHTA and CDR2 FQGNSA. After removal of 5 bases from V and 9 bases from J, the junction contained 11 bases not matched to a gene. CDR3 DNA sequence: TGTGCCAGCAGCCTGATACTAGCGGGAGGCAGGGTTGAGCAGTTCTTC. Encoded protein: CASSLILAGGRVEQFF.

This sequence joins TRBV4-2 and TRBJ2-5, with 8 bases fitting TRBD1. From germline, CDR1 is LGHNA and CDR2 YNFKEQ. This CDR3 has 13 amino acids. V was clipped by 3 bases and J by 5 bases; unmatched bases: 2. DNA of the CDR3: TGTGCCAGCAGCCAGCGACAGGGGGAGACCCAGTACTTC. Its protein product is CASSQRQGETQYF.

The gene calls are TRBV18 and TRBJ2-7, with 9 nucleotides matching TRBD2. Germline loops: CDR1 KGHSH, CDR2 LQKENI. The CDR3 extends over 15 amino acids. Losses at the gene ends were 1 base for V and 2 bases for J; bases not matched to a gene: 3. The CDR3 nucleotides are TGTGCCAGCTCACCACAGCGGGGGGCCACCTACGAGCAGTACTTC. This codes for CASSPQRGATYEQYF. Full variable domain (missing parts from reference TRBV18 and TRBJ2-7): NAGVMQNPRHLVRRRGQEARLRCSPMKGHSHVYWYRQLPEEGLKFMVYLQKENIIDESGMPKERFSAEFPKEGPSILRIQQVVRGDSAAYFCASSPQRGATYEQYFGPGTRLTVT.

The chain has TRBV11-1 and TRBJ2-5; D uncertain. From germline, CDR1 is SGHAT and CDR2 FQDESV (reference sequence). The CDR3 is made up of 15 amino acids. V was clipped by 2 bases and J by 1 base, with 11 bases between them. CDR3 sequence reads: CASSLSPSSQETQYF. The CDR3 DNA is TGTGCCAGCAGCTTAAGCCCATCTAGCCAAGAGACCCAGTACTTC.

This chain links TRBV12-5 with TRBJ1-2; 8 bases line up with TRBD1. Germline V gene data show CDR1 as LGHNT and CDR2 as FRNRAP. The ends lost 2 bases at V and 6 bases at J; junction bases unmatched: 5. CDR3 length: 14 amino acids. The chain's CDR3 is CASGLRQGADGYTF. In nucleotides, the CDR3 is TGTGCTAGTGGTTTGCGGCAGGGGGCGGATGGCTACACCTTC.

V usage is TRBV30 and J usage is TRBJ2-1, with D perhaps matching TRBD2 (7 bases). CDR1 and CDR2 (germline): GTSNPN, SVGIG (reference sequence). The V end lost 1 base, the J end lost 8 bases, and 18 bases lay between the germline ends. This CDR3 spans 15 amino acids. The CDR3 sequence: CAWSEAGAPGDEQFF. For the CDR3, the DNA is TGTGCCTGGAGTGAGGCGGGGGCCCCCGGGGATGAGCAGTTCTTC.

On this clone: The junction shows a germline mismatch at one end, possibly a read error. This chain joins TRBV9 and TRBJ2-5; D may be TRBD2 (7 bases). Germline CDR1 SGDLS, CDR2 YYNGEE. This CDR3 has 13 amino acids. This CDR3 is CASSVLAEGGEHF. The CDR3 DNA sequence: TGTGCCAGCAGCGTCTTAGCGGAGGGGGGGGAACACTTC.

The chain joins TRBV24-1 to TRBJ2-2; 7 nucleotides line up with TRBD1. Germline CDR1 is KGHDR and CDR2 is SFDVKD. Trimming took 6 bases from V and 2 from J; bases not matched to a gene: 14. CDR3 length: 18 residues. The CDR3 DNA follows: TGTGCCACCAGTCGCCCTTTCGCCGGGACAGAAAACACCGGGGAGCTGTTTTTT. Protein product: CATSRPFAGTENTGELFF.

The chain is built from TRBV7-9 and TRBJ1-6; no firm D call. CDR3 length: 15 amino acids. V was shortened by 3 bases and J by 8 bases, with 14 bases between the two germline ends. The V gene's germline CDR1 is SEHNR and CDR2 FQNEAQ (reference sequence). The CDR3 protein is CASSLGERVDSPLHF. The DNA for the CDR3 is TGTGCCAGCAGCTTGGGAGAGAGGGTGGATTCACCCCTCCACTTT.

This clone showed up just a few times. V usage is TRBV2 and J usage is TRBJ1-6, with a weak D call TRBD1 (6 bases). V lost 4 bases and J 16 bases, leaving 11 bases between the germline ends. The CDR3 runs to 11 residues. Per germline, CDR1 SNHLY and CDR2 FYNNEI. CDR3 bases: TGTGCCAGCAGTGCTTGGGGGCTGCTCCACTTT. Translation gives CASSAWGLLHF.

The J gene is TRBJ2-5, the V gene TRBV9; 11 nucleotides match TRBD2. From germline, CDR1 is SGDLS and CDR2 YYNGEE. The CDR3 is made up of 16 amino acids. The ends lost 0 bases at V and 3 bases at J; junction bases unmatched: 4. The CDR3 here is CASSVGPSGGKETQYF. The CDR3 DNA reads as TGTGCCAGCAGCGTAGGTCCTAGCGGGGGGAAAGAGACCCAGTACTTC.